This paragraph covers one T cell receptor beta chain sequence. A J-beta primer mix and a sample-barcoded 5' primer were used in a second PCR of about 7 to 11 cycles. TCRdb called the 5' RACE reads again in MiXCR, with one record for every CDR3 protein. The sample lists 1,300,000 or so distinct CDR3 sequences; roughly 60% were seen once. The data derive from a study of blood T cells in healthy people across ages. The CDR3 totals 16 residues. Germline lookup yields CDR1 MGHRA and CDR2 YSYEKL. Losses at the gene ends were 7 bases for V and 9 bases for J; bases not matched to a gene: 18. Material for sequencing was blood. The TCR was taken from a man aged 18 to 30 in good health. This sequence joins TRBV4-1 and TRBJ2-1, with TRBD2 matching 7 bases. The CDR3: CASTSIAGEPAAEQFF. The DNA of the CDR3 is TGCGCCAGCACCTCGATAGCGGGTGAGCCGGCGGCTGAGCAGTTCTTC.